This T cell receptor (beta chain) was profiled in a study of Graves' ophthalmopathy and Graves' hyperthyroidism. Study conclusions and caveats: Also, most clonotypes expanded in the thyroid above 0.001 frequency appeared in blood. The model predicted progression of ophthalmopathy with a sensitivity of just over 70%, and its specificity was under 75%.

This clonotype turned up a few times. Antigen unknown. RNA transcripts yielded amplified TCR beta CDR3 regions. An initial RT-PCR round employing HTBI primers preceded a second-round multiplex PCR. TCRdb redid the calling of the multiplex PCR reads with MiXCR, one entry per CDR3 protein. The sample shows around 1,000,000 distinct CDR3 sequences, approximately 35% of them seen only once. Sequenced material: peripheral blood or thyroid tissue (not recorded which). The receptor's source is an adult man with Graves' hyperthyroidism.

CDR3 sequence reads: CASSPRTGDGQPQHF. CDR3 nucleotide sequence: TGTGCCAGCAGTCCCCGGACAGGGGACGGTCAGCCCCAGCATTTT. The rearrangement uses TRBV12-3 or TRBV12-4 and TRBJ1-5, with TRBD1 matching over 9 bases. The CDR3 extends over 15 amino acids. Trimming took 5 bases from V and 6 from J; bases not matched to a gene: 8.